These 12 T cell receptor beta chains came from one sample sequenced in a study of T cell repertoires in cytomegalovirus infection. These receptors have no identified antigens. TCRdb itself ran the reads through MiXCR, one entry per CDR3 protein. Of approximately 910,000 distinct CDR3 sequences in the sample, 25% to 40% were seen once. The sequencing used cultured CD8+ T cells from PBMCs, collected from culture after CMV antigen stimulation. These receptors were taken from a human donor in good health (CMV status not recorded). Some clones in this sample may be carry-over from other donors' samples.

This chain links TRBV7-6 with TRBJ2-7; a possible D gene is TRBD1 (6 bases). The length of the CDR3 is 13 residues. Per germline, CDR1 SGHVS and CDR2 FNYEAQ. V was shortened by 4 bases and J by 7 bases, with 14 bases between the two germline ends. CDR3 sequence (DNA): TGTGCCAGCAGCTCCTCACAGGGTTTGGAGCAGTACGTC. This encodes CASSSSQGLEQYV.

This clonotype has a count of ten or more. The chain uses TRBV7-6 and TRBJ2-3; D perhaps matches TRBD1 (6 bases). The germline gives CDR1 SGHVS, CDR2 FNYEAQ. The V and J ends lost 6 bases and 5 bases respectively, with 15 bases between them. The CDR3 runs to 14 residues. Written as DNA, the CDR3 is TGTGCCAGCAGTTTGACAGGTCTTCTAGATACGCAGTATTTT. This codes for CASSLTGLLDTQYF.

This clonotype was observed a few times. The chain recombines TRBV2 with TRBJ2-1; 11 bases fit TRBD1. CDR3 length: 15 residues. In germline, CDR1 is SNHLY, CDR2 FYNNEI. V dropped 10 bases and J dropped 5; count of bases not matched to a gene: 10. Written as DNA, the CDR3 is TGTGCCATCAGAGATCCGGGACAGGGGGACAATGAGCAGTTCTTC. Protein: CAIRDPGQGDNEQFF.

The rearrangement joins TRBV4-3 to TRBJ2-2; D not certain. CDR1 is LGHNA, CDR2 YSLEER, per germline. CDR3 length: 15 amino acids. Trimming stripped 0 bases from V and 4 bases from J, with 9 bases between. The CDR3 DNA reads TGCGCCAGCAGCCAAGATAGGTCCGGCACCGGGGAGCTGTTTTTT. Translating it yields CASSQDRSGTGELFF.

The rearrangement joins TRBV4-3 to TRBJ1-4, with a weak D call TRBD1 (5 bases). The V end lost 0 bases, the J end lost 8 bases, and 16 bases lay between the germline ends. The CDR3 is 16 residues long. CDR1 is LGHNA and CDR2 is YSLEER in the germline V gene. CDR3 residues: CASSQDHGTAGEKLFF. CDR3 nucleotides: TGCGCCAGCAGCCAAGATCACGGCACAGCAGGGGAAAAACTGTTTTTT.

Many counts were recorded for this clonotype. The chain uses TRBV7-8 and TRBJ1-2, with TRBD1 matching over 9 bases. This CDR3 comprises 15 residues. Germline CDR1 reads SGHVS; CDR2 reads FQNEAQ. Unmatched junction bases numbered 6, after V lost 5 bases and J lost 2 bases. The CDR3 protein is CASSDEGQGNYGYTF. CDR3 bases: TGTGCCAGCAGCGACGAGGGACAGGGAAACTATGGCTACACCTTC.

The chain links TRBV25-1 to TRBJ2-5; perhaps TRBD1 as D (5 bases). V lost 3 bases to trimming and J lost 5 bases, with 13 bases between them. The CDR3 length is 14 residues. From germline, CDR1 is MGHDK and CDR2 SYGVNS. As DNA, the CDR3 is TGTGCCAGCAGTGATTGGGGCGCGGAGGAGACCCAGTACTTC. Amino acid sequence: CASSDWGAEETQYF.

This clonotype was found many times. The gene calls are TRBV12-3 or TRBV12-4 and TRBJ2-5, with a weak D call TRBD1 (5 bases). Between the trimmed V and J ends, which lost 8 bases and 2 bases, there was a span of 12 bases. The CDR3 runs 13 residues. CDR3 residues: CASGTTGQETQYF. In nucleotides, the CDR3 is TGTGCCAGCGGAACAACAGGACAAGAGACCCAGTACTTC.

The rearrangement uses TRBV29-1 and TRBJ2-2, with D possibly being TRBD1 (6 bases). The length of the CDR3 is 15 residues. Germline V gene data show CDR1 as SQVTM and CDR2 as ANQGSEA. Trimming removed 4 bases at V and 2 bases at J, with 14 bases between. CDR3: CSVVGAGVNTGELFF. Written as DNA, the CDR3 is TGCAGCGTTGTAGGTGCAGGGGTAAACACCGGGGAGCTGTTTTTT.

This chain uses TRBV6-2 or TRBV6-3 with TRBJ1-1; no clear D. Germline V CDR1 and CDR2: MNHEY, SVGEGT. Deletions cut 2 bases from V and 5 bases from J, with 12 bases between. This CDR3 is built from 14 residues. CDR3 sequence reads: CASSYGSAGTEAFF. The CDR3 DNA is TGTGCCAGCAGTTACGGGTCAGCGGGTACTGAAGCTTTCTTT.

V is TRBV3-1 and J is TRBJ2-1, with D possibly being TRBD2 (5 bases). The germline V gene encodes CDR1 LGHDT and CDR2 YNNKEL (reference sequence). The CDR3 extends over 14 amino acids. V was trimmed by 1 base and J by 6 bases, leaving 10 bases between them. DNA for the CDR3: TGTGCCAGCAGCCAAGTTACCGGGGTCAATGAGCAGTTCTTC. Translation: CASSQVTGVNEQFF.

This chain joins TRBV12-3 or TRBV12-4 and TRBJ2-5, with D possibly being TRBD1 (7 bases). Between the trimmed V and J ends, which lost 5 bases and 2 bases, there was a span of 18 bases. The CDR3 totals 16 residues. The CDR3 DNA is TGTGCCAGCAGTCCCACTGGAGGGGGCCAACAAGAGACCCAGTACTTC. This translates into CASSPTGGGQQETQYF.